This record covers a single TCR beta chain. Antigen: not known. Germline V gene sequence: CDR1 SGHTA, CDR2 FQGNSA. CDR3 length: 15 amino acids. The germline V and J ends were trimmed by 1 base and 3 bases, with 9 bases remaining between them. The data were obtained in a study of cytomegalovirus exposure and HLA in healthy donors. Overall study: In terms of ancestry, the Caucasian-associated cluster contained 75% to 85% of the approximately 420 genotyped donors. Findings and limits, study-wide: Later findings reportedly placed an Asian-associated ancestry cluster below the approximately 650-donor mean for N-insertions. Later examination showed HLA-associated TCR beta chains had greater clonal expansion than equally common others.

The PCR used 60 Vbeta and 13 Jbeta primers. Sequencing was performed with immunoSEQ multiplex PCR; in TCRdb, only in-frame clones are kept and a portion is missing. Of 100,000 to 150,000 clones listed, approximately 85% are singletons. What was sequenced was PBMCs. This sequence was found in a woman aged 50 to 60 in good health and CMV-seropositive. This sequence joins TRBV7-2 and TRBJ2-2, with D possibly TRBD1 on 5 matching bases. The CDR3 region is CASSLEQAYTGELFF. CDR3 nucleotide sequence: TGTGCCAGCAGCTTAGAACAGGCGTACACCGGGGAGCTGTTTTTT.